This T cell receptor beta chain was sequenced during a study of early T cells in non-severe SARS-CoV-2 infection. Study-wide context: Whole-blood bulk RNA, unsorted, was sequenced, and chains were unpaired.

The CDR3 has 15 residues. Germline CDR1 SGHDN, CDR2 FVKESK. Trimming took off 4 bases at V and 2 bases at J, with 15 bases between the two ends. This clonotype has at least ten counts. Separate cDNA molecules each had unique molecular identifiers attached to them. TCRdb used MiXCR to reprocess the 5' RACE reads, holding one entry per CDR3 protein. The data show approximately 50,000 distinct CDR3 sequences, approximately 9.4% seen once. Sequenced sample: whole blood. The receptor was derived from an adult who was a healthcare worker with PCR-confirmed SARS-CoV-2 infection or an uninfected control (not recorded which). The chain uses TRBV14 and TRBJ2-7; either TRBD1 or TRBD2 may supply D (5 bases each). Written as DNA, the CDR3 is TGTGCCAGCAGCCCATCGTGGGACCCAACCTACGAGCAGTACTTC. Translating it yields CASSPSWDPTYEQYF.